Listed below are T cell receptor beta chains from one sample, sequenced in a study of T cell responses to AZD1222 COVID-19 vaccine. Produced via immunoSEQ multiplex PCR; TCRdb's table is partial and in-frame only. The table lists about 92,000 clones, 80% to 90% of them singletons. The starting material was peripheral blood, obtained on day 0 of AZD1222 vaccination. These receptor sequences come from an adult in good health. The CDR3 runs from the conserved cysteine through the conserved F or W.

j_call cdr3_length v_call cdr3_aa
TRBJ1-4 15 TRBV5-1 CASSSLGRLNEKLFF
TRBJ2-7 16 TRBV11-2 CASSLDFGAPSYEQYF
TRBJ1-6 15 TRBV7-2 CASSLEWGVGSPLHF
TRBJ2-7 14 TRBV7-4 CASSSAGVCSEQYF
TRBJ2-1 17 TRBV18 CASSPRLAGGLGSEQFF
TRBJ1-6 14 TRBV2 CASTPGRNNSPLHF
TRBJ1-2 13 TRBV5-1 CASSTAGSFGYTF
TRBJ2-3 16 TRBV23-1 CASSLTEGSSTDTQYF
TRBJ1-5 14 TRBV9 CASSGGYSNQPQHF
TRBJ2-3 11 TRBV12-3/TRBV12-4 CASSFGDTQYF
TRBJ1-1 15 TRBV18 CASSPSPDRNTEAFF
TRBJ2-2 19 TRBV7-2 CASRPYEGGTGGHTGELFF
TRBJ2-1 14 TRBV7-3 CASSATGTGVRQFF
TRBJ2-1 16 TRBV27 CASSPLTSGGSNEQFF
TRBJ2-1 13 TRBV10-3 CAIATRTSNEQFF
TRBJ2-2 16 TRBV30 CAWSLKGTGNTGELFF
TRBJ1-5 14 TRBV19 CASSIWADNQPQHF
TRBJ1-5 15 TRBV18 CASSQGKGAVQPQHF
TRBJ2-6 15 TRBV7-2 CASSLVSTGANVLTF
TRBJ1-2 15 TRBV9 CASSEGARAGYGYTF
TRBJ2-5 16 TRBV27 CASSLSRQGAGETQYF
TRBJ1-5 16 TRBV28 CASSLVSRPLFRAQHF
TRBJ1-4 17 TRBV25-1 CASSEGQGFSANEKLFF
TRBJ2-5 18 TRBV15 CATSRATGAEVHQETQYF
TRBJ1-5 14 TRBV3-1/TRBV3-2 CASSLGQENQPQHF
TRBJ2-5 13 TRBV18 CASSPQGLTDQYF
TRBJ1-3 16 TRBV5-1 CASSLVGGTDGNTIYF
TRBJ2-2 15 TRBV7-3 CASSPDRGKTGELFF
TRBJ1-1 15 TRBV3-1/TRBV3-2 CASSQDWGENTEAFF
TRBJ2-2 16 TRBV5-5 CASSLETGRNTGELFF
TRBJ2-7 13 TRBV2 CASRTGAMSEQYF
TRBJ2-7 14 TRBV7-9 CASSSNSGPGPQYF
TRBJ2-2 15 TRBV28 CASSPSTGWGGELFF
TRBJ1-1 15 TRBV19 CASSIVAEGDTEAFF
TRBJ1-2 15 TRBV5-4 CASSPGGRSNYGYTF
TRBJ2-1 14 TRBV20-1 CSASGPGRYNEQFF
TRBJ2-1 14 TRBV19 CASTPGTAYNEQFF
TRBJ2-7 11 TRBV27 CASSFRGEQYF
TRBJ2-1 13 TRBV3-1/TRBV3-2 CASSQGGYGEQFF
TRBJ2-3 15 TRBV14 CASSQGDTVTDTQYF
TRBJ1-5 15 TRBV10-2 CASSESYRGLQPQHF
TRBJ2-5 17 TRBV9 CASSVVGLAGHGETQYF
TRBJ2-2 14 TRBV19 CASSGQANTGELFF
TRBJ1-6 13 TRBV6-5 CASSYSGPPPLHF
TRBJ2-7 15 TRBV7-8 CASSAQVGGVYEQYF
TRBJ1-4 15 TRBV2 CASSANRDTNEKLFF
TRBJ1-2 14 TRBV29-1 CSVEPARGNYGYTF
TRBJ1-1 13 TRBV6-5 CASSYSTKNEAFF
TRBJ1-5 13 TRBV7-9 CASSPTSGVPQHF
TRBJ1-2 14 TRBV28 CASTPWGVSYGYTF
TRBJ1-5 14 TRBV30 CAWSEGGGYQPQHF
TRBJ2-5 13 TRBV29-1 CSVLSTGPETQYF
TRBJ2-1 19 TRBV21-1 CASSKAWRTSGGSGNEQFF
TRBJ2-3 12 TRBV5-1 CASSLSTDTQYF
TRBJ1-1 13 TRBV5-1 CASSSDMNTEAFF
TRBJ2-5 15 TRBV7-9 CASSPRTSGGETQYF
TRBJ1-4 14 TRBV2 CASRLGMEGEKLFF